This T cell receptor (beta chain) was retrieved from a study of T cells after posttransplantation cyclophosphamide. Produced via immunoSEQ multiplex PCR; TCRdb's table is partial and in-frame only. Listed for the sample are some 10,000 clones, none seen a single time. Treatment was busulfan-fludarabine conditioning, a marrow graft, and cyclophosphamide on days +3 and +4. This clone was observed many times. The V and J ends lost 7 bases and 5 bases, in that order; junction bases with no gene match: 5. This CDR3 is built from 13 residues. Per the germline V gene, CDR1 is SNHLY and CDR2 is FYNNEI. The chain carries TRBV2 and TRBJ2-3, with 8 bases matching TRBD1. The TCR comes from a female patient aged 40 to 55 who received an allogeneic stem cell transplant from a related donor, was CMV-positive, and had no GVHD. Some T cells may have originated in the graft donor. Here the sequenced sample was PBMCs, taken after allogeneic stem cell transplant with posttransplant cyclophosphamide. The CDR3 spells CASTPGGIDTQYF. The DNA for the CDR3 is TGTGCCAGCACACCAGGGGGCATAGATACGCAGTATTTT.